What follows is one T cell receptor (beta chain) and its context. What antigen it recognizes has not been identified. No quality values exist for individual bases; no much larger clone is one base distant. CDR1 and CDR2 are read off the germline V gene (reference sequence) as LNHDA and SQIVND. Measured from the cysteine to the phenylalanine, the CDR3 is 15 residues long. The DNA shown is the 45-base CDR3, in frame from base 1. V loses 3 bases, J loses 1 base, and the germline ends lie 10 bases apart. CD4+ T cells from unexposed donors were collected before the COVID-19 pandemic (2011-2018). The EasySep CD4+ T cell isolation kit was used to isolate CD4+ T cells once the cultures had run for about 11 days. Unexposed donor CD4+ T cells were tested for reactivity to SARS-CoV-2 S and N and four common cold coronavirus spike pools, as cell number allowed. PBMCs were cultured at approximately 2 million per well in IMDM supplemented with 5% human AB serum and about 9.2 IU/ml IL-2. Half of the culture medium was replaced with fresh IL-2-containing medium on days 3 and 7. In general, every peptide culture condition was set up in three replicate wells. Leukapheresis product for the unexposed donors was bought commercially. Ficoll-Paque PLUS gradient centrifugation was used to isolate PBMCs from leukapheresis product or whole blood. The PBMCs went either fresh into the expansion assay or into cryopreservation at -140 degrees C. The QIAamp Micro DNA Kit was used to extract genomic DNA from the CD4+ T cells.

These data originate in a study of CD4 T cells in relation to SARS-CoV-2 and coronaviruses (dated by TCRdb to about 2021). The study in broad terms: In the ViraFEST assay, PBMCs were cultured with antigen for under 12 days, after which TCR beta CDR3s were sequenced to identify antigen-specific clonal expansions. An HIV-1 Nef peptide pool or a culture without peptide was used as the negative reference condition. Shared crossreactive spike epitopes were mapped to their HLA restriction using patient-derived lymphoblastoid cell lines. At the level of individual TCR clonotypes, the study measured memory CD4+ T cell crossreactivity between SARS-CoV-2 spike protein and common cold coronavirus spike proteins. The Adaptive Biotechnologies TCR-sequencing kit was used for samples from a few pre-COVID donors and for the naive versus memory experiments, whereas the other data were Illumina-based. A different, Illumina-based TCR-beta assay was used to sequence expansion assays from other donors in the study.

General findings and caveats noted by the study authors: Crossreactivity analysis was centred on spike protein, so crossreactivity against other viral proteins was not assessed. Compared with monoreactive clones, crossreactive clones had significantly weaker SARS-CoV-2-driven expansion, a result consistent with antigenic imprinting. Memory CD4+ clonotypes crossrecognizing SARS-CoV-2 and at least one common cold coronavirus spike were found in approximately 60% of donors. Small numbers of patients and of tested TCRs limited the study. Pre-pandemic and post-infection samples were not both contributed by any donor, so tracing of the source of pre-existing responses was limited.

Library creation used the immunoSEQ multiplex PCR assay. As for the original processing: During preprocessing, nonproductive sequences were discarded, as were any CDR3s that did not begin with C, did not end with F or W, or were shorter than 7 amino acids. The MANAFEST web app identified antigen-specific clonotypes based on expansion compared with the reference and other culture wells. A clone was considered positive if the clone showed significant expansion compared with the reference culture in 2 of 3 replicate wells at an FDR below 0.05. A further requirement for positive clones was significant expansion compared with all other tandem wells, along with an odds ratio above 5. CDR3 homology was measured as pairwise Levenshtein distance, computed with the stringdist R package after trimming three terminal residues from each end. The clones in this table, taken by TCRdb from immuneACCESS, are in-frame only. Not every clone is retained; where verified, under half of the shortfall comes from an unresolved V gene, and the cause of the rest is unknown. V and J calls and clone size are given by that table; D and trimming were obtained from the DNA. The sample records about 26,000 clones, 60% to 75% of which are singletons. The ten largest clones take up 10% to 15% of the sample.

The sequence links TRBV19 to TRBJ1-3, with no confidently assigned D gene. This clonotype was sampled from a human donor in good health. The sample comprised CD4+ T cells from PBMCs, cultured in vitro. The CDR3 protein is CASSMLRGSGNTIYF. The nucleotide sequence is given as TGTGCCAGTAGTATGCTCAGAGGTTCTGGAAACACCATATATTTT.